This TCR beta chain was captured by sequencing in a study of blood T cell repertoires in COVID-19. Looking at the study overall: Whether acute or convalescent, the COVID-19 samples came from the United States, Italy and Spain. In each case, the material was cDNA or gDNA derived from T cells, B-cell-depleted T cells, or PBMCs.

Study processing details: By means of reference gene primer amplification, nucleated cell counts were estimated. The protocol was immunoSEQ multiplex PCR, while the TCRdb copy is restricted to in-frame clones and leaves out a portion. V, J and clone size were drawn from that table, and D and trimming were deduced from the DNA. The repertoire includes hundreds of thousands of clones, about 93% of them detected once, and less than 3.5% sits in the top ten. The CDR3 covers 18 residues. V shed 3 bases, J shed 4 bases, and the junction held 13 bases outside the gene matches. In germline, CDR1 is LNHDA, CDR2 SQIVND (reference sequence).

Sequencing used peripheral blood. The sequence was obtained from a woman aged 18-35 years who had recovered from COVID-19. The chain links TRBV19 to TRBJ2-2, with 8 bases matching TRBD1. The CDR3 sequence is CASSMRTGGSVGTGELFF. The CDR3 DNA is TGTGCCAGTAGTATGCGAACAGGGGGAAGTGTAGGCACCGGGGAGCTGTTTTTT.